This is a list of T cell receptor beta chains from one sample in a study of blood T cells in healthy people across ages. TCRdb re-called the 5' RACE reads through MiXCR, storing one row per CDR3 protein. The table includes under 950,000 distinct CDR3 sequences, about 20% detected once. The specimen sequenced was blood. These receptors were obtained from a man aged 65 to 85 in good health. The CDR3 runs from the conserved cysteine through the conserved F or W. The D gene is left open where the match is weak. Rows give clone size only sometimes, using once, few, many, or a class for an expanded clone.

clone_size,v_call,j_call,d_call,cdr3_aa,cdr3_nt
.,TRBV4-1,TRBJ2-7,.,CASSQSTGTISYEQYF,TGCGCCAGCAGCCAATCTACCGGGACCATTTCCTACGAGCAGTACTTC
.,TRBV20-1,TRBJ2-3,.,CSAVPTRGADTQYF,TGCAGTGCCGTACCAACCAGAGGGGCAGATACGCAGTATTTT
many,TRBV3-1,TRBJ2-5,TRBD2,CASSHPNTSGTTNRAQYF,TGTGCCAGCAGCCACCCCAACACTTCCGGGACTACCAATCGGGCCCAGTACTTC
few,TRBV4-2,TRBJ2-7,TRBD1,CASSHSDRGRLDEQYF,TGTGCCAGCAGCCATTCGGACAGGGGGCGCTTGGACGAGCAGTACTTC
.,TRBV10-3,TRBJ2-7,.,CAISESQGGRNYEQYF,TGTGCCATCAGTGAGTCCCAAGGGGGGAGAAACTACGAGCAGTACTTC
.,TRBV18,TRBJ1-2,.,CASSPPGSRGYTF,TGTGCCAGCTCACCACCGGGCAGTCGGGGCTACACCTTC
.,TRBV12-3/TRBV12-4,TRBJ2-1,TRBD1,CASSFRTGPRRSYNEQFF,TGTGCCAGCAGTTTCCGGACAGGTCCGAGGAGGTCCTACAATGAGCAGTTCTTC
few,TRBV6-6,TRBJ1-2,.,CASSYSGVGERGYTF,TGTGCCAGCAGTTACTCCGGAGTTGGGGAACGTGGCTACACCTTC
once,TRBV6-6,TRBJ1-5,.,CASNRDGGANQPQHF,TGTGCCAGCAATCGGGACGGAGGAGCGAATCAGCCCCAGCATTTT
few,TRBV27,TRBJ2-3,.,CASSPWRAGALTDTQYF,TGTGCCAGCAGTCCTTGGAGGGCGGGGGCCCTCACAGATACGCAGTATTTT
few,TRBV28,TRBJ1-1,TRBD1,CASSSPGAGGMNTEAFF,TGTGCCAGCAGTTCCCCAGGAGCAGGGGGCATGAACACTGAAGCTTTCTTT
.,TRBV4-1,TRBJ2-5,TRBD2,CASSQVSRGVEQYF,TGCGCCAGCAGCCAAGTATCACGGGGGGTTGAGCAGTACTTC
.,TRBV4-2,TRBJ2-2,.,CASSQDGRAGELFF,TGTGCCAGCAGCCAAGACGGGCGGGCCGGGGAGCTGTTTTTT
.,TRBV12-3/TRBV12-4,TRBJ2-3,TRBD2,CASSLRGGAGDTQYF,TGTGCCAGCAGTTTACGCGGGGGGGCCGGAGATACGCAGTATTTT
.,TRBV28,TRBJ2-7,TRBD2,CASSRASGEIYEQYF,TGTGCCAGCAGTAGAGCTAGCGGGGAAATATACGAGCAGTACTTC
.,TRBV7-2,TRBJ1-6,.,CASSPETVYNSPLHF,TGTGCCAGCAGCCCCGAGACAGTCTATAATTCACCCCTCCACTTT
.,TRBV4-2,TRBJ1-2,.,CASSQDTTGRGYGYTF,TGTGCCAGCAGCCAAGATACCACAGGGAGGGGGTATGGCTACACCTTC
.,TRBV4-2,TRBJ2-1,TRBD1,CASSQVGGNNYNEQFF,TGTGCCAGCAGCCAAGTAGGGGGCAATAATTACAATGAGCAGTTCTTC
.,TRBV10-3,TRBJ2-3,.,CAIRRRNTDTQYF,TGTGCCATAAGGCGGAGGAACACAGATACGCAGTATTTT
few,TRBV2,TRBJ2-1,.,CASVGQVIEQFF,TGTGCCAGCGTTGGGCAGGTGATTGAGCAGTTCTTC
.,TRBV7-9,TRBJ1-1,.,CASSPPGGFEAFF,TGTGCCAGCAGCCCCCCGGGGGGTTTTGAAGCTTTCTTT
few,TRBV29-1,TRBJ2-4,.,CSVVRVGSKNIQYF,TGCAGCGTTGTTAGGGTAGGATCCAAAAACATTCAGTACTTC
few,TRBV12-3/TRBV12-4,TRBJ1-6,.,CASSLGGKRSPLHF,TGTGCCAGCAGTTTAGGAGGGAAACGGTCACCCCTCCACTTT
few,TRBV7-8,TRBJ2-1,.,CASSSNSWGGF,TGTGCCAGCAGCTCCAACAGTTGGGGAGGCTTC
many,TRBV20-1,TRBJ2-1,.,CSYSSPNEQFF,TGCAGTTACAGTTCCCCCAATGAGCAGTTCTTC
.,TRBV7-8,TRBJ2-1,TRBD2,CASSLERGPAGGPGNEQFF,TGTGCCAGCAGCTTAGAAAGGGGACCAGCGGGGGGACCTGGGAATGAGCAGTTCTTC
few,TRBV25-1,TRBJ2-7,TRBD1,CASSEYGDRREQYF,TGTGCCAGCAGTGAATATGGGGACAGGCGGGAGCAGTACTTC
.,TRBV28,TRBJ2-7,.,CATRLTFEQYF,TGTGCCACGCGATTGACGTTCGAGCAGTACTTC
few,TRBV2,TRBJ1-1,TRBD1,CASNQTPPGQGGAFF,TGTGCCAGCAACCAAACCCCACCGGGACAGGGAGGAGCTTTCTTT
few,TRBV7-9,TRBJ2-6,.,CASSLYKSGANVLTF,TGTGCCAGCAGCTTATATAAATCTGGGGCCAACGTCCTGACTTTC
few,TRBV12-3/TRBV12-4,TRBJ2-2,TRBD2,CASSLGLAERTGELFF,TGTGCCAGCAGTTTAGGACTAGCGGAAAGGACCGGGGAGCTGTTTTTT
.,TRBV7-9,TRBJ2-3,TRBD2,CASSLVVASGTNTQYF,TGTGCCAGCAGCTTAGTCGTGGCTAGCGGGACGAATACGCAGTATTTT
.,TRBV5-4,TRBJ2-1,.,CASSPRTPPGNEQFF,TGTGCCAGCAGCCCCAGGACGCCTCCTGGGAATGAGCAGTTCTTC
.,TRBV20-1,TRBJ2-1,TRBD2,CSTRPAGVGNYNEQFF,TGCAGCACCCGTCCGGCGGGGGTGGGGAACTACAATGAGCAGTTCTTC
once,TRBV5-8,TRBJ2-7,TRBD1,CASSLKTGLDEQYF,TGTGCCAGCAGCTTGAAGACAGGGCTGGACGAGCAGTACTTC
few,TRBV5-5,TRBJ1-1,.,CASSGGSSLGAEAFF,TGTGCCAGCAGCGGCGGTTCGAGCTTAGGGGCTGAAGCTTTCTTT
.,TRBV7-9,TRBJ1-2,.,CASSALGVYGYTF,TGTGCCAGCAGCGCATTGGGAGTCTATGGCTACACCTTC
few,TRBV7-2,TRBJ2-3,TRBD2,CASSWGLPGGLDTQYF,TGTGCCAGCAGCTGGGGACTTCCGGGAGGTTTAGATACGCAGTATTTT
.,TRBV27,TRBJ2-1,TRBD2,CASSLQGLAGSTYNEQFF,TGTGCCAGCAGTCTACAAGGACTAGCGGGTTCTACCTACAATGAGCAGTTCTTC